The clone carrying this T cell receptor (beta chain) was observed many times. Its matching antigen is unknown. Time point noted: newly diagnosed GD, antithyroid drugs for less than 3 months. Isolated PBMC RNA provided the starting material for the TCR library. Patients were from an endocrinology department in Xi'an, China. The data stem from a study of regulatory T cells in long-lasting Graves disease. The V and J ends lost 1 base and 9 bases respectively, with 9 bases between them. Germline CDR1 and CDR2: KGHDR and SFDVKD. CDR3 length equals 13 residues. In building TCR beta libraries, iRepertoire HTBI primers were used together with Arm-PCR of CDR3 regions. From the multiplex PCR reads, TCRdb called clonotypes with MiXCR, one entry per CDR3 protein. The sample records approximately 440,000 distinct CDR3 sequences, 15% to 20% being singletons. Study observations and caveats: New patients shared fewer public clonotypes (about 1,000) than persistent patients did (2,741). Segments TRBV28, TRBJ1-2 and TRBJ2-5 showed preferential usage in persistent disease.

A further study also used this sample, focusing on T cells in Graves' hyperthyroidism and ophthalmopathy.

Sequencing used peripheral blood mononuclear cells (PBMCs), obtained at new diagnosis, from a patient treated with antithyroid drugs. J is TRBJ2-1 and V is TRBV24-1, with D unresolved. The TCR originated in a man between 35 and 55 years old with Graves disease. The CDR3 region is CATSDFGNLEQFF. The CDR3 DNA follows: TGTGCCACCAGTGATTTCGGCAATCTTGAGCAGTTCTTC.